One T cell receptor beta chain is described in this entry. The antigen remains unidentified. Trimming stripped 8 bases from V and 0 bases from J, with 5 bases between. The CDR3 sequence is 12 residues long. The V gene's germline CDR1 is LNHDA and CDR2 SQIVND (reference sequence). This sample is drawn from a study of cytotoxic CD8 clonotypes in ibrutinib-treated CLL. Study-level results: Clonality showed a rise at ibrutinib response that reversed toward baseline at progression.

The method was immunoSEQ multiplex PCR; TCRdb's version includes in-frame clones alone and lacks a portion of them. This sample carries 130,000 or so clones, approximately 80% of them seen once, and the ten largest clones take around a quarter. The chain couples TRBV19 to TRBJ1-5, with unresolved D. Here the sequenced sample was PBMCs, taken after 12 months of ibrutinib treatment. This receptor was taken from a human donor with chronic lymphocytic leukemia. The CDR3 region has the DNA TGTGCCAGTGGGTATAGCAATCAGCCCCAGCATTTT. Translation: CASGYSNQPQHF.